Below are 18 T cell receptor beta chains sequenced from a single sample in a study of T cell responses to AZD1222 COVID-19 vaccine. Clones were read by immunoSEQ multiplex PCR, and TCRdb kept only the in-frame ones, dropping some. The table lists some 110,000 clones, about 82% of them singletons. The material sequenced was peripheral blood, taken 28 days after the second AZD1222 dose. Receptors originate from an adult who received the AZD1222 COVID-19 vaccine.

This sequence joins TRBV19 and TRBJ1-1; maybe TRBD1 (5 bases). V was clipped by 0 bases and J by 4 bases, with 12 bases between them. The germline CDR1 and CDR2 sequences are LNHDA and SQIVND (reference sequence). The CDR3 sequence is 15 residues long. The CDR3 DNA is TGTGCCAGTAGTATAGAGGCAGGGCCGAGCACTGAAGCTTTCTTT. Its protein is CASSIEAGPSTEAFF.

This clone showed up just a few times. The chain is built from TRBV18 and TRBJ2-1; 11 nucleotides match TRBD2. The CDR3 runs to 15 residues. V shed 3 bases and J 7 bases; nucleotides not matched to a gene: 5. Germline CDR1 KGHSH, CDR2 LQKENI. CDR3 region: CASSPLTSGGNEQFF. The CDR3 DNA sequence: TGTGCCAGCTCACCGCTCACTAGCGGGGGTAATGAGCAGTTCTTC. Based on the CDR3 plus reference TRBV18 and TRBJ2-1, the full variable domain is NAGVMQNPRHLVRRRGQEARLRCSPMKGHSHVYWYRQLPEEGLKFMVYLQKENIIDESGMPKERFSAEFPKEGPSILRIQQVVRGDSAAYFCASSPLTSGGNEQFFGPGTRLTVL.

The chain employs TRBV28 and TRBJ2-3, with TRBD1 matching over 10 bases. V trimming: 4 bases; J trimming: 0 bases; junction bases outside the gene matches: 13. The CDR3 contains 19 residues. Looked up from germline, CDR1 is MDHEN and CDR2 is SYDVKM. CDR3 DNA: TGTGCCAGCAGTTATCCCGGGACAGGGGATCACTTAAGCACAGATACGCAGTATTTT. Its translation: CASSYPGTGDHLSTDTQYF.

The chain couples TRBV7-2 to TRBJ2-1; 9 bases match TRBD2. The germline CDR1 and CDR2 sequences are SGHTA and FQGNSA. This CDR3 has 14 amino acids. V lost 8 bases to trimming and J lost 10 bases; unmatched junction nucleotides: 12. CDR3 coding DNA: TGTGCCAGCGGATTTTTCTCCCTAGCGGGGGAGCAGTTCTTC. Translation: CASGFFSLAGEQFF.

This CDR3 is CASSPPRQGYEQYF. CDR3 DNA: TGTGCCAGCTCACCACCGAGGCAGGGGTACGAGCAGTACTTC. V and J are TRBV18 and TRBJ2-7, with a tentative D call TRBD1 (6 bases). V dropped 0 bases and J dropped 4 bases, with 10 bases sitting between them. Germline CDR1 reads KGHSH; CDR2 reads LQKENI. CDR3 length: 14 amino acids.

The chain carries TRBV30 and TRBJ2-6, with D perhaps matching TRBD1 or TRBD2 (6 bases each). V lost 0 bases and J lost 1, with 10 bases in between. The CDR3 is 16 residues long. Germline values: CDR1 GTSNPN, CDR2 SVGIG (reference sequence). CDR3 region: CAWSVGGMSGANVLTF. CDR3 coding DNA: TGTGCCTGGAGTGTAGGGGGGATGTCTGGGGCCAACGTCCTGACTTTC.

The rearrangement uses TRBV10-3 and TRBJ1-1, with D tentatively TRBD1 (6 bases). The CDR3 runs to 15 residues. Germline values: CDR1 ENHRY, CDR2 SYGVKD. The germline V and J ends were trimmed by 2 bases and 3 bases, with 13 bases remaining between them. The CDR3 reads CAISEGRAGDTEAFF. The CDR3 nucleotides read TGTGCCATCAGTGAGGGTCGGGCAGGGGACACTGAAGCTTTCTTT.

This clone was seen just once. The CDR3 loop is CASSLQTYYGYTF. DNA for the CDR3: TGTGCCAGCAGTCTCCAAACTTACTATGGCTACACCTTC. V gene TRBV12-3 or TRBV12-4 combines with J gene TRBJ1-2, with D uncertain. The CDR3 spans 13 residues. The V end was cut by 5 bases, the J end by 3 bases, with 10 bases between.

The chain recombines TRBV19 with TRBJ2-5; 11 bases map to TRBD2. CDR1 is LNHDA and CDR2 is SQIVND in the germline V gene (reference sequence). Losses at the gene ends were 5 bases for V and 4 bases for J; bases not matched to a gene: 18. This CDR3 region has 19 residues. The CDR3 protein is CASSQTGLAGPSKGETQYF. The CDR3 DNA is TGTGCCAGTAGTCAAACCGGACTAGCGGGTCCTTCCAAGGGAGAGACCCAGTACTTC.

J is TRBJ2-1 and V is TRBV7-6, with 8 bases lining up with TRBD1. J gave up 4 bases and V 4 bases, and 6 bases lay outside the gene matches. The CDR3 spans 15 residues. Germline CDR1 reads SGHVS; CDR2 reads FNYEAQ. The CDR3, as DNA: TGTGCCAGCAGCTCACGACAGGGGCCTTACAATGAGCAGTTCTTC. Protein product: CASSSRQGPYNEQFF.

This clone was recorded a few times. CDR3 residues: CASSEPGQPNEQFF. Here the CDR3 DNA reads TGTGCCAGCAGTGAACCGGGACAGCCCAATGAGCAGTTCTTC. The chain carries TRBV27 and TRBJ2-1; 7 bases fit TRBD1. V shed 5 bases, J shed 6 bases, and the junction held 7 bases outside the gene matches. This CDR3 has 14 amino acids. CDR1 is MNHEY, CDR2 SMNVEV, per germline (reference sequence).

DNA for the CDR3: TGTGCCAGCACCAAGGGACTAGCGGGGGTTGATACGCAGTATTTT. This encodes CASTKGLAGVDTQYF. V usage is TRBV6-5 and J usage is TRBJ2-3; 14 nucleotides agree with TRBD2. Germline V lookup: CDR1 MNHEY, CDR2 SVGAGI. The V segment lost 7 bases and the J segment 6 bases; nucleotides outside the gene matches: 6. The CDR3 spans 15 residues.

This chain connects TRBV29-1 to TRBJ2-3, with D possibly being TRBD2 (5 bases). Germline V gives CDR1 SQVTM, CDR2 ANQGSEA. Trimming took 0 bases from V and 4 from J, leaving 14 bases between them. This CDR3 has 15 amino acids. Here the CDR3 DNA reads TGCAGCGTTGAAGATTCGGTGGGAGTGTCAGATACGCAGTATTTT. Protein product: CSVEDSVGVSDTQYF.

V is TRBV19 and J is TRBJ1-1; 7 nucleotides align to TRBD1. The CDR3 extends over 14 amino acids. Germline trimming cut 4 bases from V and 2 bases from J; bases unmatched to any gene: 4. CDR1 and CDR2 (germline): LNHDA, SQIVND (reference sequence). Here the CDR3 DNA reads TGTGCCAGTAGTACAGGGACAGCAAACACTGAAGCTTTCTTT. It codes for CASSTGTANTEAFF.

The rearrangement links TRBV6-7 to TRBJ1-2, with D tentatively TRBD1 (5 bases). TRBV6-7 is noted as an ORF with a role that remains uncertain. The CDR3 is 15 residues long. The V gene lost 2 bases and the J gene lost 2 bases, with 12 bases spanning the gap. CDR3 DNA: TGTGCCAGCAGTTACCCCCGGGGGGGGAACTATGGCTACACCTTC. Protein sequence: CASSYPRGGNYGYTF.

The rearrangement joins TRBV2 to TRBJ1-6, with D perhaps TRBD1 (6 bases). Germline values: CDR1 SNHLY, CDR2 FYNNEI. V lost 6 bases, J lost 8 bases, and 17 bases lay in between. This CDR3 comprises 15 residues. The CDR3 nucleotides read TGTGCCAGCAGCCGGACAGCCGGTGGGGATTCACCCCTCCACTTT. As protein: CASSRTAGGDSPLHF.

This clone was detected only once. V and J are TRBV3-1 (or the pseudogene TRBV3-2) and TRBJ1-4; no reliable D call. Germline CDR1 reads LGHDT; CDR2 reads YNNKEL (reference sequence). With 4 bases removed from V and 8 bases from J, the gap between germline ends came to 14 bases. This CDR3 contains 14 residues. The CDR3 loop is CASSRGGEGEKLFF. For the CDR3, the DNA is TGTGCCAGCAGCCGCGGCGGGGAAGGGGAAAAACTGTTTTTT.

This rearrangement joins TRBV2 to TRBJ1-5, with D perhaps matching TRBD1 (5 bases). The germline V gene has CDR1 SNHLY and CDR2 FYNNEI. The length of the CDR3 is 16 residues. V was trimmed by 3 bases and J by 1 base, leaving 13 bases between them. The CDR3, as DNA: TGTGCCAGCAGTGAGGCAGGGTTTGGGAGCAATCAGCCCCAGCATTTT. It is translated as CASSEAGFGSNQPQHF.